The 24 T cell receptor beta chains below all came from one sample that was sequenced in a study of molecular identifiers for immune sequencing clone quantification. TCRdb reanalysed the PCR reads using MiXCR and keeps one entry per CDR3 protein. The data show some 320,000 distinct CDR3 sequences, around 21% seen once. The sequencing input was naive CD8+ T cells from blood, with Jurkat cell RNA spiked in. Subset described: FACS-sorted CD8+CD4-CCR7+CD45RA+ naive T cells. Receptors originate from a human donor in good health. Some libraries in this study had Jurkat cell RNA spiked in.

This clonotype was detected many times. The genes are TRBV11-3 and TRBJ2-1; D call uncertain. The V gene lost 9 bases and the J gene lost 0 bases, with 9 bases spanning the gap. The CDR3 totals 13 residues. Germline CDR1 reads SGHNT; CDR2 reads YENEEA. In DNA, the CDR3 is TGTGCCAGTAGTGGAAGCTCCTACAATGAGCAGTTCTTC. Its translation is CASSGSSYNEQFF.

This clonotype was picked up many times. The V and J genes are TRBV5-1 and TRBJ2-3; maybe TRBD2 (5 bases). Germline CDR1 and CDR2: SGHRS and YFSETQ. Deletions cut 0 bases from V and 1 base from J, with 18 bases between. There are 18 residues in the CDR3. The CDR3 DNA follows: TGCGCCAGCAGCTTGGCCGGAGAGCCGATGCGGGGCACAGATACGCAGTATTTT. Encoded protein: CASSLAGEPMRGTDTQYF.

The table lists this clonotype with a few counts. A single base separates this from a much larger clone, so it may be a read error. This chain links TRBV6-5 with TRBJ2-7; 11 nucleotides align to TRBD1. The CDR3 is made up of 18 amino acids. V shed 11 bases and J 2 bases; nucleotides not matched to a gene: 20. Germline assignment: CDR1 MNHEY and CDR2 SVGAGI. CDR3 region: CAGFIAGTGGILAYEQYF. The CDR3 nucleotides read TGTGCCGGCTTTATCGCGGGGACAGGGGGAATTTTAGCCTACGAGCAGTACTTC.

This clonotype has at least ten counts. The CDR3 sequence is CASSVSGFAGANVLTF. CDR3 nucleotide sequence: TGTGCCAGCAGCGTATCCGGTTTCGCCGGGGCCAACGTCCTGACTTTC. V and J are TRBV9 and TRBJ2-6; no firm D call. The germline gives CDR1 SGDLS, CDR2 YYNGEE. V shed 1 base and J shed 4 bases, with 12 bases lying between them. CDR3 size: 16 residues. Complete variable domain (other parts from reference TRBV9 and TRBJ2-6): DSGVTQTPKHLITATGQRVTLRCSPRSGDLSVYWYQQSLDQGLQFLIQYYNGEERAKGNILERFSAQQFPDLHSELNLSSLELGDSALYFCASSVSGFAGANVLTFGAGSRLTVL.

This clonotype was counted many times. The gene calls are TRBV7-2 and TRBJ1-1; TRBD1 agrees at 7 bases. CDR1 SGHTA and CDR2 FQGNSA come from the germline V gene. The CDR3 loop spans 14 amino acids. V was pared by 3 bases and J by 1 base, with 2 bases of the junction left unmatched. CDR3 residues: CASSFRGPNTEAFF. CDR3 bases: TGTGCCAGCAGCTTTAGGGGGCCGAACACTGAAGCTTTCTTT. The full variable domain, in which reference TRBV7-2 and TRBJ1-1 provide the parts outside the CDR3, is GAGVSQSPSNKVTEKGKDVELRCDPISGHTALYWYRQSLGQGLEFLIYFQGNSAPDKSGLPSDRFSAERTGGSVSTLTIQRTQQEDSAVYLCASSFRGPNTEAFFGQGTRLTVV.

This clonotype was detected only a few times. This chain joins TRBV19 and TRBJ2-7, with a weak D call TRBD1 (6 bases). The CDR3 runs 15 residues. The V end was cut by 0 bases, the J end by 1 base, with 10 bases between. CDR1 and CDR2 from the germline V gene are LNHDA and SQIVND (reference sequence). The CDR3 region has the DNA TGTGCCAGTAGTATAGACTCCACAGGGTCCTACGAGCAGTACTTC. Its translation is CASSIDSTGSYEQYF.

This clonotype was recorded at least ten times. The chain employs TRBV7-9 and TRBJ2-1; a weak D match, TRBD2 (5 bases). V was cut by 5 bases and J by 3 bases, with 11 bases left in between. Germline lookup yields CDR1 SEHNR and CDR2 FQNEAQ (reference sequence). The CDR3 runs to 14 residues. CDR3 protein: CASSLSGIYNEQFF. DNA for the CDR3: TGTGCCAGCAGCCTGTCGGGAATCTACAATGAGCAGTTCTTC.

This clonotype was counted ten times or more. This sequence joins TRBV7-9 and TRBJ1-5; D is uncertain. The V end lost 5 bases, the J end lost 6 bases, and 8 bases lay between the germline ends. This CDR3 has 12 residues. Germline loops: CDR1 SEHNR, CDR2 FQNEAQ (reference sequence). The CDR3 here is CASSRVGQPQHF. CDR3 bases: TGTGCCAGCAGCCGCGTAGGTCAGCCCCAGCATTTT.

This clonotype has just one count. A read error may be the cause here, since a much bigger clone is one base away. The chain has TRBV19 and TRBJ2-7; no definite D call. The germline CDR1 and CDR2 sequences are LNHDA and SQIVND (reference sequence). Trimming stripped 3 bases from V and 7 bases from J, with 13 bases between. This CDR3 contains 13 residues. The CDR3 sequence is CASSITPSLEQYF. CDR3 bases: TGTGCCAGTAGTATCACTCCGAGTTTGGAGCAGTACTTC.

The rearrangement links TRBV3-1 to TRBJ2-1; D unresolved. The CDR3 is 14 amino acids. Trimming left V 3 bases short and J 4 bases short, with 10 bases between. The V gene's germline CDR1 is LGHDT and CDR2 YNNKEL (reference sequence). CDR3 in amino acids: CASSQVLGYNEQFF. The CDR3 DNA reads as TGTGCCAGCAGCCAGGTCCTGGGGTACAATGAGCAGTTCTTC.

In its sample, this clonotype was seen many times. This rearrangement joins TRBV28 to TRBJ2-6; TRBD2 agrees at 7 bases. V gave up 2 bases and J gave up 2 bases; unmatched junction bases: 6. This CDR3 has 17 amino acids. Per germline, CDR1 MDHEN and CDR2 SYDVKM. The CDR3, as DNA: TGTGCCAGCAGTTTAGTCGGTGGGGGGGCTGGGGCCAACGTCCTGACTTTC. Amino acids: CASSLVGGGAGANVLTF.

This clonotype was detected ten times or more. V usage is TRBV3-1 and J usage is TRBJ2-7; 7 bases are shared with TRBD2. Germline loops: CDR1 LGHDT, CDR2 YNNKEL (reference sequence). The CDR3 runs 14 residues. The J segment lost 4 bases and the V segment lost 4 bases, leaving 7 bases of the junction unmatched. This CDR3 reads CASSLDGGGYEQYF. CDR3 nucleotides: TGTGCCAGCAGCCTGGACGGGGGAGGGTACGAGCAGTACTTC.

As regards this clonotype: A much larger clone lies a single base off, so this may be a read error. The chain recombines TRBV28 with TRBJ1-5; TRBD1 aligns across 8 bases. Germline CDR1 is MDHEN and CDR2 is SYDVKM. The CDR3 length is 15 residues. Germline trimming cut 2 bases from V and 6 bases from J; bases unmatched to any gene: 6. The CDR3 loop is CASSLRQGASQPQHF. CDR3 bases: TGTGCCAGCAGTTTACGGCAGGGGGCCAGTCAGCCCCAGCATTTT.

As to this clonotype: A clone one base away is much larger, so this may be a read error. The V and J genes are TRBV9 and TRBJ1-3; D possibly corresponds to TRBD1 (6 bases). The CDR3 totals 14 residues. Trimming pared 3 bases from V and 3 bases from J, leaving 10 bases between. Germline loops: CDR1 SGDLS, CDR2 YYNGEE. This chain's CDR3 is CASSASGVGNTIYF. The CDR3 DNA reads as TGTGCCAGCAGCGCATCAGGGGTTGGAAACACCATATATTTT.

This clonotype was recorded once. A single base separates this from a much larger clone, so it may be a read error. V and J are TRBV4-3 and TRBJ1-1, with D unclear. Trimming took off 4 bases at V and 4 bases at J, with 13 bases between the two ends. This CDR3 has 14 amino acids. Germline lookup yields CDR1 LGHNA and CDR2 YSLEER. DNA of the CDR3: TGCGCCAGCAGCCTAGGGTCTTCAGGCACTGAAGCTTTCTTT. Protein sequence: CASSLGSSGTEAFF.

This clonotype was detected only a few times. The J gene is TRBJ2-5, the V gene TRBV4-3, with TRBD2 as a possible D gene (6 bases). The V end was cut by 0 bases, the J end by 5 bases, with 22 bases between. The CDR3 length is 18 residues. The germline CDR1 and CDR2 sequences are LGHNA and YSLEER. The CDR3 spells CASSQDPPRGSDGETQYF. The CDR3 DNA reads as TGCGCCAGCAGCCAAGATCCCCCCCGGGGGTCTGACGGGGAGACCCAGTACTTC.

Ten or more counts support this clonotype. The V gene is TRBV4-1, the J gene TRBJ1-2; D not certain. The CDR3 runs 14 residues. Germline V CDR1 and CDR2: MGHRA, YSYEKL. V lost 3 bases, J lost 4 bases, and 12 bases lay in between. The CDR3 nucleotides read TGCGCCAGCAGCCAGGCATGGGAGTCCTATGGCTACACCTTC. Translation gives CASSQAWESYGYTF.

V is TRBV7-9 and J is TRBJ2-7; D may correspond to TRBD1 or TRBD2 (5 bases each). The CDR3 is 13 residues long. Trimming took off 1 base at V and 6 bases at J, with 10 bases between the two ends. Germline CDR1 SEHNR, CDR2 FQNEAQ (reference sequence). CDR3 DNA sequence: TGTGCCAGCAGCTTAGGAGGTGGGACCGAGCAGTACTTC. Amino acid sequence: CASSLGGGTEQYF. The variable domain in full, completed from reference TRBV7-9 and TRBJ2-7, reads DTGVSQNPRHKITKRGQNVTFRCDPISEHNRLYWYRQTLGQGPEFLTYFQNEAQLEKSRLLSDRFSAERPKGSFSTLEIQRTEQGDSAMYLCASSLGGGTEQYFGPGTRLTVT.

At least ten counts were recorded for this clonotype. The genes are TRBV12-3 or TRBV12-4 and TRBJ1-5; D not resolved. This CDR3 spans 11 amino acids. Trimming stripped 3 bases from V and 6 bases from J, with 3 bases between. In DNA, the CDR3 is TGTGCCAGCAGTTTGAGTCAGCCCCAGCATTTT. This gives the protein CASSLSQPQHF.

In this sample, this clonotype turned up a few times. The chain is built from TRBV29-1 and TRBJ2-5, with no clear D. V lost 3 bases and J lost 7, with 9 bases in between. The germline CDR1 and CDR2 sequences are SQVTM and ANQGSEA. The CDR3 is 11 residues long. CDR3 sequence reads: CSVDAWGTQYF. Here the CDR3 DNA reads TGCAGCGTTGACGCTTGGGGGACCCAGTACTTC.

About this clonotype itself: A much larger clone differs by one base, so this may be a read error. The chain joins TRBV12-3 or TRBV12-4 to TRBJ2-7; D is possibly TRBD2 (6 bases). The V and J ends lost 8 bases and 12 bases respectively, with 20 bases between them. The CDR3 extends over 12 amino acids. CDR3 sequence (DNA): TGTGCCAGCGTGACGGGGGACCAGCGTCGGTACTTC. As protein: CASVTGDQRRYF.

The chain employs TRBV11-2 and TRBJ2-3, with 7 nucleotides matching TRBD2. The trim removed 3 bases at V and 0 bases at J, leaving 9 bases unmatched. This CDR3 is built from 17 residues. CDR1 and CDR2 (germline): SGHAT, FQNNGV. CDR3 in amino acids: CASSFGRGEISTDTQYF. Written as DNA, the CDR3 is TGTGCCAGCAGCTTCGGCCGGGGGGAAATAAGCACAGATACGCAGTATTTT.

This clonotype was seen more than once but under ten times. This chain joins TRBV12-3 or TRBV12-4 and TRBJ1-5; D unresolved. Trimming removed 8 bases from V and 2 bases from J, with 16 bases in between. This CDR3 is built from 15 residues. CDR3 sequence reads: CASGSLSLGNQPQHF. DNA for the CDR3: TGTGCCAGCGGTTCCCTCTCTTTGGGCAATCAGCCCCAGCATTTT.

This clonotype was recorded at least ten times. The genes are TRBV7-9 and TRBJ1-1; possible D gene TRBD1, 5 bases. V lost 2 bases and J lost 11, with 9 bases in between. The V gene's germline CDR1 is SEHNR and CDR2 FQNEAQ (reference sequence). The length of the CDR3 is 11 residues. CDR3 in DNA: TGTGCCAGCAGCTTACTGAACAGGGCTTTCTTT. This codes for CASSLLNRAFF.